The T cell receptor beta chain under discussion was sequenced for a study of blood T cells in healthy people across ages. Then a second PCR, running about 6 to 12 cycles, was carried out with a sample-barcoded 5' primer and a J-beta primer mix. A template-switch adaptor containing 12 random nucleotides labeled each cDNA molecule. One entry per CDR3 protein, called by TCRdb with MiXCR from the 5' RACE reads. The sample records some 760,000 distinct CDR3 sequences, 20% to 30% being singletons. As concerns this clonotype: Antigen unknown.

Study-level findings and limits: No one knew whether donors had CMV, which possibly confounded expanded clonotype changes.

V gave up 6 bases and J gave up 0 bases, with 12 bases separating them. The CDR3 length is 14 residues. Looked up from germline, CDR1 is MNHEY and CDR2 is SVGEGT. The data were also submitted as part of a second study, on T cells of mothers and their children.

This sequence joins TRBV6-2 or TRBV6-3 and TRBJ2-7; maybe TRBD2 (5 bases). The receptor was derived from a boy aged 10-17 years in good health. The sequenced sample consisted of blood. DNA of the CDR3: TGTGCCAGCAGACGCCCCGGGAACTCCTACGAGCAGTACTTC. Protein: CASRRPGNSYEQYF.